This T cell receptor beta chain was sequenced for a study of Graves' ophthalmopathy and Graves' hyperthyroidism. Study-wide results and limits: Most expanded clonotypes from thyroid (those above 0.001 frequency) were also found in blood. Ophthalmopathy progression was predicted with roughly 68% sensitivity and around 72% specificity.

From germline, CDR1 is SGHTA and CDR2 FQGNSA. This CDR3 has 16 residues. The study amplified TCR beta CDR3 regions using RNA transcripts. First-round RT-PCR used HTBI primers; second-round multiplex PCR followed. Each CDR3 protein gets one entry after TCRdb re-called the multiplex PCR reads with MiXCR. The table shows 650,000 to 800,000 distinct CDR3 sequences, with approximately 39% occurring only once. Patients with other autoimmune diseases, uncontrolled infections, pregnancy or lactation were excluded. Regarding this clonotype: Its specificity is not known. The junction and the germline gene differ at one end; a read error may be behind it.

The source of this sequence is an adult man with Graves' ophthalmopathy. The chain couples TRBV7-2 to TRBJ2-2; 15 bases are a match to TRBD2. Specimen: peripheral blood. The CDR3 reads CASSSGLAGGFGEPFF. The CDR3 bases are TGTGCCAGCAGCTCCGGACTAGCGGGAGGGTTCGGGGAGCCGTTTTTT.